This T cell receptor beta chain is drawn from a study of blood T cell repertoires in COVID-19. Study in general: The United States, Italy and Spain provided the acute and convalescent COVID-19 samples.

TCRdb's copy holds only in-frame clones and misses some; the assay was immunoSEQ multiplex PCR. The table includes about 180,000 clones, over 75% detected once. V gave up 4 bases and J gave up 6 bases; unmatched junction bases: 7. The CDR3 is 14 amino acids. The V gene's germline CDR1 is LNHDA and CDR2 SQIVND (reference sequence). The chain joins TRBV19 to TRBJ1-1, with 8 nucleotides matching TRBD1. The TCR comes from a woman in her 70s with acute or convalescent COVID-19. The sequenced sample was peripheral blood. The CDR3 DNA reads TGTGCCAGTAGTACTCCAGGGGGCGCTCCTGAAGCTTTCTTT. It translates to CASSTPGGAPEAFF.